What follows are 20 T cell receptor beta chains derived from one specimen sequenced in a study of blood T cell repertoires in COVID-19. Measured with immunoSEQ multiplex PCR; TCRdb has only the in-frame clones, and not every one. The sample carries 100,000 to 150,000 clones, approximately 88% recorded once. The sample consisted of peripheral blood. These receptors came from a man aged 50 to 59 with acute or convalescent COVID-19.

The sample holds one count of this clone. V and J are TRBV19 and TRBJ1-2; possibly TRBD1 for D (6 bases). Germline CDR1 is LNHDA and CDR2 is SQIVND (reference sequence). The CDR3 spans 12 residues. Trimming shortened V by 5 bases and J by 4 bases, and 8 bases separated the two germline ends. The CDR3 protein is CASSLTGYGYTF. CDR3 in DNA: TGTGCCAGTAGTCTGACAGGCTATGGCTACACCTTC.

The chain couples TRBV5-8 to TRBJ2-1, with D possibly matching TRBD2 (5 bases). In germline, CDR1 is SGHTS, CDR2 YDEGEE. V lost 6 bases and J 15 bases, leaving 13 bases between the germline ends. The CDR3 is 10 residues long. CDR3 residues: CASIPSIPFF. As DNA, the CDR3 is TGTGCCAGCATCCCTAGCATTCCGTTCTTC.

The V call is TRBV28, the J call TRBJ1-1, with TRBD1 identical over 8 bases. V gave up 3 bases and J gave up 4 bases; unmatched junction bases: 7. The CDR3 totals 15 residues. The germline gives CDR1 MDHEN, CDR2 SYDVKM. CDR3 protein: CASSLYTGGSTEAFF. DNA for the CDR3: TGTGCCAGCAGTTTGTACACAGGGGGGAGCACTGAAGCTTTCTTT. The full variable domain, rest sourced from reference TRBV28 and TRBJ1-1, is DVKVTQSSRYLVKRTGEKVFLECVQDMDHENMFWYRQDPGLGLRLIYFSYDVKMKEKGDIPEGYSVSREKKERFSLILESASTNQTSMYLCASSLYTGGSTEAFFGQGTRLTVV.

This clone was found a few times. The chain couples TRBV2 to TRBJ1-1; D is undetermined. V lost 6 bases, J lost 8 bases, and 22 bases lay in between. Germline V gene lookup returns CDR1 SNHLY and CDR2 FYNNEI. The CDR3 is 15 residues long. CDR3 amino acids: CASRRTFLRGSEAFF. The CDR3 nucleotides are TGTGCCAGCAGACGAACGTTCCTTCGAGGATCAGAAGCTTTCTTT. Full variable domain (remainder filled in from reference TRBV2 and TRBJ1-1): EPEVTQTPSHQVTQMGQEVILRCVPISNHLYFYWYRQILGQKVEFLVSFYNNEISEKSEIFDDQFSVERPDGSNFTLKIRSTKLEDSAMYFCASRRTFLRGSEAFFGQGTRLTVV.

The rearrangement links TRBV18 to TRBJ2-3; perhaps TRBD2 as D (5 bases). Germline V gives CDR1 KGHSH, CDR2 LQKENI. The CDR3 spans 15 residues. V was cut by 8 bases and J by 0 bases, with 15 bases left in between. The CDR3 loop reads CASLNPGISTDTQYF. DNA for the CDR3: TGTGCCAGCCTAAACCCGGGGATTAGCACAGATACGCAGTATTTT.

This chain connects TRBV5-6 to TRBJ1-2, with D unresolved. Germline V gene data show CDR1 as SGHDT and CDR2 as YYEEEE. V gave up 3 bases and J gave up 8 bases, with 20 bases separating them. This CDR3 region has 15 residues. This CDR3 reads CASSSTIGKAGGYTF. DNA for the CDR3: TGTGCCAGCAGCTCAACGATCGGAAAGGCAGGCGGCTACACCTTC. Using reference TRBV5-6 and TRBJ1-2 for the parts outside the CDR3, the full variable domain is DAGVTQSPTHLIKTRGQQVTLRCSPKSGHDTVSWYQQALGQGPQFIFQYYEEEERQRGNFPDRFSGHQFPNYSSELNVNALLLGDSALYLCASSSTIGKAGGYTFGSGTRLTVV.

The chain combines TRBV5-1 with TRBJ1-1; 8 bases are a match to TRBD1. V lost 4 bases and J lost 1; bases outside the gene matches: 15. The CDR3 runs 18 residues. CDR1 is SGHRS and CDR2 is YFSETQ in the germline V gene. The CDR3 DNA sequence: TGCGCCAGCAGCCCAAGGGACAGGTTACATCTTGAGAACACTGAAGCTTTCTTT. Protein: CASSPRDRLHLENTEAFF. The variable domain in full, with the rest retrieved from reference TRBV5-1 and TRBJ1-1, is KAGVTQTPRYLIKTRGQQVTLSCSPISGHRSVSWYQQTPGQGLQFLFEYFSETQRNKGNFPGRFSGRQFSNSRSEMNVSTLELGDSALYLCASSPRDRLHLENTEAFFGQGTRLTVV.

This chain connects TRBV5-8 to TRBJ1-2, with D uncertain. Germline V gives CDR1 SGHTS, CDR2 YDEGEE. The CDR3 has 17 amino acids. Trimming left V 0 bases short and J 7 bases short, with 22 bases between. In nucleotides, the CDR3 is TGTGCCAGCAGCTTGGACTATCTAAGGTCCCTTCGACGTGGCTACACCTTC. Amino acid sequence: CASSLDYLRSLRRGYTF.

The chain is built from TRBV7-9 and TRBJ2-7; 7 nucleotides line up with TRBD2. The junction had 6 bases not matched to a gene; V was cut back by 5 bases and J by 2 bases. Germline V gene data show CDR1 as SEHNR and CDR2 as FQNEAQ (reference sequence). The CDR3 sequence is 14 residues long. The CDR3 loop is CASSLTSSPYEQYF. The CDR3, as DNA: TGTGCCAGCAGCCTGACTAGCTCCCCCTACGAGCAGTACTTC.

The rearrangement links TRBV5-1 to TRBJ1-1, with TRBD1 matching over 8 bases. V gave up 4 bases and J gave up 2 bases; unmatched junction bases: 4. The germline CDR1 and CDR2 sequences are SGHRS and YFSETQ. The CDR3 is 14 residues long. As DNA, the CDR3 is TGCGCCAGCAGCGGGGGACAGGCCAACACTGAAGCTTTCTTT. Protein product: CASSGGQANTEAFF.

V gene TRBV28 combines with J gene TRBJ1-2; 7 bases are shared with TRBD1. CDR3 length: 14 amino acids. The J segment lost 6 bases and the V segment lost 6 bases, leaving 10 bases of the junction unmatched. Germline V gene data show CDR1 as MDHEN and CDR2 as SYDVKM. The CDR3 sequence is CASSRTGVTHGYTF. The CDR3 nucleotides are TGTGCCAGCAGCCGAACAGGGGTAACCCATGGCTACACCTTC.

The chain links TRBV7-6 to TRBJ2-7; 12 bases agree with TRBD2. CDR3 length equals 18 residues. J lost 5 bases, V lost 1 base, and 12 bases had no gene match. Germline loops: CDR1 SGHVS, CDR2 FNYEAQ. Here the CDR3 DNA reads TGTGCCAGCAGCTTAGATGAGGTTCCTAGCGGGGGGGACAACGAGCAGTACTTC. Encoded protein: CASSLDEVPSGGDNEQYF.

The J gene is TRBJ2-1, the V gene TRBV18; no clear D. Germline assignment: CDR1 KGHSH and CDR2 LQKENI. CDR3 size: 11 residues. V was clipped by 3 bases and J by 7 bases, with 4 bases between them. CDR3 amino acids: CASSPQNEQFF. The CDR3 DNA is TGTGCCAGCTCACCCCAGAATGAGCAGTTCTTC.

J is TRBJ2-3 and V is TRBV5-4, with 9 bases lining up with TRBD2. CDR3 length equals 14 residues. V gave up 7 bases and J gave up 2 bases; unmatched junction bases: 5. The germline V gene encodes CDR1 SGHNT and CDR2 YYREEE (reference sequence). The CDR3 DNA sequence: TGTGCCAGCTCCCTAGCGGGGCTCACAGATACGCAGTATTTT. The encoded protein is CASSLAGLTDTQYF.

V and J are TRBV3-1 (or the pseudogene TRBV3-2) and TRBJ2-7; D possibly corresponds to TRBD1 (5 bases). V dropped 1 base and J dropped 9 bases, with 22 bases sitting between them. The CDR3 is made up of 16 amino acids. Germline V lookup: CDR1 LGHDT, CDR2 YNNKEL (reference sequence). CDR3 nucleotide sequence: TGTGCCAGCAGCCAAGGAGTGGGCCCCCAGGGCGCGAGGCAGTACTTC. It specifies CASSQGVGPQGARQYF.

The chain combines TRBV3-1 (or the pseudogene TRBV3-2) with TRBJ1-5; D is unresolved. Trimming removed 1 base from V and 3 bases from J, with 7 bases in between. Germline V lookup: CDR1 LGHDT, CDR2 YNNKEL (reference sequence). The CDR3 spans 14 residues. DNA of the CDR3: TGTGCCAGCAGCCAAGGGGCAACCAATCAGCCCCAGCATTTT. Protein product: CASSQGATNQPQHF.

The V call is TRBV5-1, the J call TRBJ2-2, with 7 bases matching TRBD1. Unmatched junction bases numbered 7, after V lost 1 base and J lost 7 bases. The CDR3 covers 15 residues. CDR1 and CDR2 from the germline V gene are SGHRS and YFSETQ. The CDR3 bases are TGCGCCAGCAGCTTGTTCGCAGGGGGTGACGGGGAGCTGTTTTTT. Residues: CASSLFAGGDGELFF.

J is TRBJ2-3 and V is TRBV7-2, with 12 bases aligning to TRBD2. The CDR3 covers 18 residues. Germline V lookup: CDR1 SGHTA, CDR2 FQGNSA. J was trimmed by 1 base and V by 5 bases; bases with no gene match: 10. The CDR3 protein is CASSMASGRAAGTDTQYF. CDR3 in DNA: TGTGCCAGCAGCATGGCTAGCGGGAGGGCCGCTGGCACAGATACGCAGTATTTT.

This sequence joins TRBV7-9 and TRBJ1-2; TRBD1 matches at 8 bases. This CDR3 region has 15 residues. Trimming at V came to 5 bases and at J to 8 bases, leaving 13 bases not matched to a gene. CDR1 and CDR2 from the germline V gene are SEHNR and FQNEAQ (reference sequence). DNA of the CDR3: TGTGCCAGCAGCCCTCCCGTAGGACAGGGAAGGGGCTACACCTTC. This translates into CASSPPVGQGRGYTF. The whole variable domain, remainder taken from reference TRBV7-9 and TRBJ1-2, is DTGVSQNPRHKITKRGQNVTFRCDPISEHNRLYWYRQTLGQGPEFLTYFQNEAQLEKSRLLSDRFSAERPKGSFSTLEIQRTEQGDSAMYLCASSPPVGQGRGYTFGSGTRLTVV.

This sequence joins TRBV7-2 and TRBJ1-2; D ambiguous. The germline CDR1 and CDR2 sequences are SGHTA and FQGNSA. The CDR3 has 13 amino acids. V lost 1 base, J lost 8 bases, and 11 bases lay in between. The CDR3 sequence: CASSLGDYEGYTF. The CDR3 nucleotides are TGTGCCAGCAGCTTAGGTGATTATGAGGGCTACACCTTC.